Shown below are 11 T cell receptor beta chains from a single sample sequenced in a study of T cell responses to AZD1222 COVID-19 vaccine. Profiling relied on immunoSEQ multiplex PCR, and the TCRdb table lists in-frame clones only, not all of them. Of some 49,000 clones in the sample, 70% to 80% were seen once. The sequencing used peripheral blood, collected on day 0 of AZD1222 vaccination. The receptors here all came from an adult in good health.

The gene calls are TRBV6-5 and TRBJ2-7; 9 nucleotides line up with TRBD1. Germline V CDR1 and CDR2: MNHEY, SVGAGI. The CDR3 sequence is 14 residues long. V gave up 11 bases and J gave up 6 bases; unmatched junction bases: 14. For the CDR3, the DNA is TGTGCCTCAACCGCGGGACAGGGTTGGCGCGAGCAGTACTTC. This gives the protein CASTAGQGWREQYF.

This rearrangement joins TRBV27 to TRBJ1-1; possible D gene TRBD1, 6 bases. The CDR3 is made up of 14 amino acids. V lost 3 bases, J lost 4 bases, and 12 bases lay in between. Germline V gene lookup returns CDR1 MNHEY and CDR2 SMNVEV (reference sequence). The CDR3 is CASSFGGRVTEAFF. CDR3 in DNA: TGTGCCAGCAGTTTCGGGGGGCGCGTCACTGAAGCTTTCTTT.

This clone has only one observation. CDR3 region: CSVAYRGGDNEQFF. The CDR3 DNA sequence: TGCAGCGTTGCCTACAGGGGGGGGGACAATGAGCAGTTCTTC. The rearrangement links TRBV29-1 to TRBJ2-1, with a possible D match to TRBD1 (8 bases). The CDR3 spans 14 residues. Germline CDR1 reads SQVTM; CDR2 reads ANQGSEA. Trimming left V 4 bases short and J 5 bases short, with 15 bases between.

This clone appeared a single time. The chain joins TRBV2 to TRBJ2-1, with a tentative D call TRBD1 (6 bases). Trimming shortened V by 11 bases and J by 1 base, and 21 bases separated the two germline ends. Germline V lookup: CDR1 SNHLY, CDR2 FYNNEI. The length of the CDR3 is 16 residues. The CDR3 reads CAGGGGSGRSYNEQFF. The DNA of the CDR3 is TGTGCCGGTGGGGGCGGGTCAGGAAGGTCCTACAATGAGCAGTTCTTC.

The rearrangement joins TRBV11-2 to TRBJ1-5, with D unclear. CDR1 and CDR2 (germline): SGHAT, FQNNGV. V was trimmed by 2 bases and J by 2 bases, leaving 4 bases between them. This CDR3 has 13 amino acids. CDR3 sequence (DNA): TGTGCCAGCAGCTTAAACGGCAATCAGCCCCAGCATTTT. Translated, it gives CASSLNGNQPQHF.

The V gene is TRBV7-2, the J gene TRBJ2-5; 9 nucleotides match TRBD2. Germline CDR1 SGHTA, CDR2 FQGNSA. With V trimmed by 2 bases and J by 5 bases, 9 bases remained unmatched. The CDR3 consists of 16 residues. CDR3 residues: CASSLKAGGSQETQYF. CDR3 coding DNA: TGTGCCAGCAGCTTAAAGGCGGGAGGGAGTCAGGAGACCCAGTACTTC.

This clone was picked up a small number of times. The chain employs TRBV27 and TRBJ1-2; unclear D gene. CDR3 size: 14 residues. V lost 6 bases and J 2 bases, leaving 13 bases between the germline ends. CDR1 is MNHEY and CDR2 is SMNVEV in the germline V gene (reference sequence). The DNA of the CDR3 is TGTGCCAGCAGCCAAGCTCGCGGAAACTATGGCTACACCTTC. Protein sequence: CASSQARGNYGYTF.

This chain's CDR3 is CASSINTGQGITEAFF. CDR3 DNA sequence: TGTGCCAGTAGTATCAACACGGGACAGGGTATCACTGAAGCTTTCTTT. The chain joins TRBV19 to TRBJ1-1; 9 bases fit TRBD1. Looked up from germline, CDR1 is LNHDA and CDR2 is SQIVND (reference sequence). With V trimmed by 3 bases and J by 4 bases, 9 bases remained unmatched. This CDR3 region has 16 residues.

This clone was counted between two and nine times. The gene calls are TRBV19 and TRBJ1-2; D uncertain. CDR3 length: 14 residues. The germline gives CDR1 LNHDA, CDR2 SQIVND (reference sequence). V was shortened by 9 bases and J by 2 bases, with 16 bases between the two germline ends. Here the CDR3 reads CASRSPESNYGYTF. The CDR3, as DNA: TGTGCCAGCCGATCCCCTGAATCCAACTATGGCTACACCTTC.

The CDR3 sequence is CASSLGGGSNQPQHF. The CDR3 DNA reads TGTGCCAGCAGTTTAGGGGGGGGGAGCAATCAGCCCCAGCATTTT. This sequence joins TRBV28 and TRBJ1-5; TRBD1 is a possible D gene (5 bases). Trimming shortened V by 2 bases and J by 1 base, and 9 bases separated the two germline ends. The CDR3 is made up of 15 amino acids. Looked up from germline, CDR1 is MDHEN and CDR2 is SYDVKM.

This chain connects TRBV28 to TRBJ1-4; D may be TRBD1 (5 bases). CDR1 and CDR2 from the germline V gene are MDHEN and SYDVKM. The CDR3 has 16 amino acids. Between the trimmed V and J ends, which lost 5 bases and 4 bases, there was a span of 17 bases. The CDR3 nucleotides are TGTGCCAGCAGTGGGGGGGGTTACCCTGTTAATGAAAAACTGTTTTTT. As protein: CASSGGGYPVNEKLFF.